This entry concerns a single TCR beta chain. What it recognizes is unknown. Looked up from germline, CDR1 is LNHNV and CDR2 is YYDKDF (reference sequence). This CDR3 comprises 16 residues. Deletions cut 0 bases from V and 0 bases from J, with 9 bases between. The source of the sample is a study of PD-1 blockade in classical Hodgkin lymphoma. The wider study: The study gave patients nivolumab 3 mg/kg intravenously every 2 weeks.

Produced via immunoSEQ multiplex PCR; TCRdb's table is partial and in-frame only. This table holds about 24,000 clones, roughly 80% found once. Points from the study as a whole: By C4D1, CD4+ diversity increased significantly, especially in complete responders. Some patients started nivolumab under 1 year after ASCT, and they were excluded. Reports described newly diagnosed patients as having lower baseline TCR diversity than healthy donors.

Each patient experienced a relapse that followed autologous stem cell transplantation, and brentuximab vedotin exposure varied. The sequence derives from a human donor with classical Hodgkin lymphoma. Sequences were derived from peripheral blood mononuclear cells (PBMCs), sampled at baseline. The rearrangement joins TRBV15 to TRBJ1-3, with D tentatively TRBD1 (5 bases). The CDR3 spells CATSRDRDSSGNTIYF. The CDR3 bases are TGTGCCACCAGCAGAGATCGTGACAGCTCTGGAAACACCATATATTTT.